This T cell receptor beta chain comes out of a study of blood T cells in healthy people across ages. Whole-study findings and limits: TCR beta diversity was tightly associated with the proportion of naive T cells. Estimates based on one million T cells were treated as lower bounds.

The table lists this clonotype with a count of one. Its specificity is unknown. Russia was home to the donors, healthy Caucasian individuals aged roughly 6 to 90. A second PCR of about 7 to 11 cycles used a sample-barcoded 5' primer and a J-beta primer mix. TCRdb re-derived calls from the 5' RACE reads in MiXCR, one entry per CDR3 protein. The profile shows roughly 1,800,000 distinct CDR3 sequences, roughly 50% of them singletons. The CDR3 spans 13 residues. V trimming: 7 bases; J trimming: 9 bases; junction bases outside the gene matches: 8. From germline, CDR1 is MNHEY and CDR2 SVGEGT. The chain employs TRBV6-2 or TRBV6-3 and TRBJ2-1; TRBD2 matches at 8 bases. The source material was blood. The receptor comes from a woman aged 40 to 50 in good health. This CDR3 is CASKDGGAGEQFF. DNA for the CDR3: TGTGCCAGCAAAGACGGGGGGGCGGGTGAGCAGTTCTTC.